What follows describes a single T cell receptor beta chain. This entry is derived from a study of blood T cell repertoires in COVID-19. Study as a whole: From the United States, Italy and Spain came samples of acute and convalescent COVID-19.

Germline V lookup: CDR1 GTSNPN, CDR2 SVGIG (reference sequence). Trimming cost V 3 bases and J 2 bases, with 11 bases left between them. The CDR3 runs to 14 residues. Sequencing was performed with immunoSEQ multiplex PCR; in TCRdb, only in-frame clones are kept and a portion is missing. The sample lists over 200,000 clones; 83% were seen once. Sample: peripheral blood. This chain links TRBV30 with TRBJ1-3; no firm D call. This receptor was taken from a man aged 80 or over with acute or convalescent COVID-19. The CDR3 bases are TGTGCCTGGAGGCCCCCAGGCGCTGGAAACACCATATATTTT. Amino acids: CAWRPPGAGNTIYF.